These 31 T cell receptor beta chains were sequenced from one sample in a study of blood T cell repertoires in COVID-19. Libraries were prepared by immunoSEQ multiplex PCR; TCRdb keeps only in-frame clonotypes and omits some of them. The sample lists a few hundred thousand clones; approximately 85% were seen once. The sequencing input was PBMCs or T cells enriched from blood (not recorded which). These receptors originate from a young man who had recovered from COVID-19.

The CDR3 region is CASSPHRILAGSSYNEQFF. The CDR3 bases are TGTGCCAGCAGCCCTCACCGAATCCTAGCGGGCAGCTCCTACAATGAGCAGTTCTTC. The rearrangement uses TRBV3-1 (or the pseudogene TRBV3-2) and TRBJ2-1; 8 bases align to TRBD2. This CDR3 comprises 19 residues. Germline V gene data show CDR1 as LGHDT and CDR2 as YNNKEL (reference sequence). With 4 bases clipped from V and 0 bases from J, the junction kept 14 bases outside the gene matches.

V and J are TRBV6-5 and TRBJ2-5; D call uncertain. This CDR3 spans 12 amino acids. Trimming pared 5 bases from V and 5 bases from J, leaving 9 bases between. The germline CDR1 and CDR2 sequences are MNHEY and SVGAGI. The CDR3 DNA follows: TGTGCCAGCAGTCCCACCGGGGAGACCCAGTACTTC. Its translation: CASSPTGETQYF.

The CDR3 bases are TGTGCCAGCAGCTTAGTTCATGGGAGAGAAGCTTTCTTT. Translated, it gives CASSLVHGREAFF. V is TRBV7-3 and J is TRBJ1-1; D gene unclear. Germline values: CDR1 SGHTA, CDR2 FQGTGA. The V end lost 2 bases, the J end lost 8 bases, and 12 bases lay between the germline ends. CDR3 length: 13 amino acids. Based on the CDR3 plus reference TRBV7-3 and TRBJ1-1, the full variable domain is GAGVSQTPSNKVTEKGKYVELRCDPISGHTALYWYRQSLGQGPEFLIYFQGTGAADDSGLPNDRFFAVRPEGSVSTLKIQRTERGDSAVYLCASSLVHGREAFFGQGTRLTVV.

The J gene is TRBJ2-4, the V gene TRBV9; 12 nucleotides line up with TRBD2. The V segment lost 4 bases and the J segment 2 bases; nucleotides outside the gene matches: 4. The CDR3 sequence is 16 residues long. Germline CDR1 and CDR2: SGDLS and YYNGEE. The CDR3 spells CASSPGLAGTKNIQYF. DNA for the CDR3: TGTGCCAGCAGCCCAGGACTAGCGGGGACCAAAAACATTCAGTACTTC.

The gene calls are TRBV6-5 and TRBJ1-1; the D is unclear. Trimming cost V 0 bases and J 7 bases, with 15 bases left between them. The CDR3 totals 15 residues. Germline V lookup: CDR1 MNHEY, CDR2 SVGAGI. In DNA, the CDR3 is TGTGCCAGCAGTTACTCCGGGAATCCTGGGGATGAAGCTTTCTTT. Amino acid sequence: CASSYSGNPGDEAFF.

The genes are TRBV5-1 and TRBJ1-1; no clear D gene. V lost 3 bases and J 1 base, leaving 7 bases between the germline ends. The germline V gene has CDR1 SGHRS and CDR2 YFSETQ. The CDR3 contains 13 residues. In DNA form, the CDR3 reads TGCGCCAGCAGCTATCCGGGGAACACTGAAGCTTTCTTT. This codes for CASSYPGNTEAFF.

The chain joins TRBV7-9 to TRBJ2-1, with TRBD1 matching over 8 bases. CDR3 length equals 15 residues. Trimming cost V 5 bases and J 4 bases; bases outside gene matches: 7. The germline V gene has CDR1 SEHNR and CDR2 FQNEAQ (reference sequence). In nucleotides, the CDR3 is TGTGCCAGCAGCCTACGGACAGGGAGTTACAATGAGCAGTTCTTC. Protein sequence: CASSLRTGSYNEQFF.

V gene TRBV7-3 combines with J gene TRBJ2-3; 8 nucleotides match TRBD2. Germline-derived CDR1 and CDR2 are SGHTA and FQGTGA. This CDR3 has 15 amino acids. The J segment lost 1 base and the V segment lost 5 bases, leaving 5 bases of the junction unmatched. Here the CDR3 reads CASSTFSGGTDTQYF. The CDR3 coding sequence is TGTGCCAGCAGCACCTTTAGCGGGGGCACAGATACGCAGTATTTT.

This sequence joins TRBV5-1 and TRBJ2-7; the match to TRBD2 covers 10 bases. The V and J ends lost 0 bases and 2 bases, in that order; junction bases with no gene match: 5. CDR3 length: 16 residues. Germline CDR1 SGHRS, CDR2 YFSETQ. The CDR3 protein is CASSLALAGATYEQYF. The CDR3 bases are TGCGCCAGCAGCTTGGCTCTAGCGGGGGCCACCTACGAGCAGTACTTC.

V gene TRBV6-5 combines with J gene TRBJ1-1, with D unresolved. Germline CDR1 and CDR2: MNHEY and SVGAGI. Trimming took 5 bases from V and 1 from J, leaving 8 bases between them. This CDR3 has 13 amino acids. The CDR3 here is CASSLGQNTEAFF. DNA for the CDR3: TGTGCCAGCAGTCTGGGCCAGAACACTGAAGCTTTCTTT.

The chain joins TRBV7-9 to TRBJ1-2, with 7 bases fitting TRBD1. Germline CDR1 SEHNR, CDR2 FQNEAQ (reference sequence). The CDR3 is made up of 14 amino acids. J lost 0 bases, V lost 7 bases, and 5 bases had no gene match. In DNA form, the CDR3 reads TGTGCCAGCACCTACGGACAGGCTAACTATGGCTACACCTTC. Translated: CASTYGQANYGYTF.

The chain employs TRBV5-1 and TRBJ1-4, with 7 bases matching TRBD1. Germline trimming cut 4 bases from V and 8 bases from J; bases unmatched to any gene: 5. The CDR3 has 13 residues. Germline V gives CDR1 SGHRS, CDR2 YFSETQ. In DNA form, the CDR3 reads TGCGCCAGCAGCCGACAGGGAGAAGAAAAACTGTTTTTT. This sequence encodes CASSRQGEEKLFF.

The J gene is TRBJ1-6, the V gene TRBV25-1, with D unclear. The V end was cut by 2 bases, the J end by 7 bases, with 12 bases between. Per the germline V gene, CDR1 is MGHDK and CDR2 is SYGVNS. The CDR3 spans 15 residues. The CDR3 DNA sequence: TGTGCCAGCAGTGAAACTAGTAGGGTAAATTCACCCCTCCACTTT. Its translation is CASSETSRVNSPLHF.

The chain is built from TRBV5-6 and TRBJ2-7; TRBD1 aligns across 8 bases. J lost 2 bases, V lost 4 bases, and 8 bases had no gene match. CDR3 length: 15 amino acids. Germline assignment: CDR1 SGHDT and CDR2 YYEEEE. DNA for the CDR3: TGTGCCAGCAGCGGAGACAGGGGACGAACCTACGAGCAGTACTTC. Encoded protein: CASSGDRGRTYEQYF.

The CDR3 region is CASTMPGDTEAFF. CDR3 nucleotides: TGTGCCAGCACCATGCCAGGGGACACTGAAGCTTTCTTT. The chain uses TRBV5-6 and TRBJ1-1, with D possibly TRBD1 on 6 matching bases. CDR1 SGHDT and CDR2 YYEEEE come from the germline V gene. The CDR3 runs 13 residues. The V end was cut by 6 bases, the J end by 3 bases, with 12 bases between.

This rearrangement joins TRBV7-2 to TRBJ1-1, with TRBD1 identical over 7 bases. This CDR3 has 13 amino acids. The V and J ends lost 5 bases and 8 bases, in that order; junction bases with no gene match: 8. Germline V gives CDR1 SGHTA, CDR2 FQGNSA. The CDR3 DNA reads as TGTGCCAGCAGCCGACAGGGAAACTCCGAAGCTTTCTTT. Protein product: CASSRQGNSEAFF.

The chain has TRBV2 and TRBJ1-4; a weak D match, TRBD1 (6 bases). V was trimmed by 7 bases and J by 7 bases, leaving 22 bases between them. Germline CDR1 and CDR2: SNHLY and FYNNEI. This CDR3 comprises 16 residues. The CDR3 sequence: CASIKGGVGLGEKLFF. In nucleotides, the CDR3 is TGTGCCAGCATCAAAGGGGGTGTCGGACTGGGTGAAAAACTGTTTTTT.

V usage is TRBV21-1 and J usage is TRBJ1-2; the D segment call TRBD1 is taken from the table without a DNA check. TRBV21-1 is flagged as a pseudogene. The CDR3 is 17 residues long. The CDR3 DNA reads as TGTGCCAGCAGCAGGCCTCAAAATCGGACAGTAAACCGCGGCTACACCTTC. Translation gives CASSRPQNRTVNRGYTF.

The CDR3 reads CASSATDSSGNTIYF. CDR3 in DNA: TGTGCCAGCAGCGCGACAGATAGCTCTGGAAACACCATATATTTT. V usage is TRBV9 and J usage is TRBJ1-3; D is possibly TRBD1 (5 bases). Germline V CDR1 and CDR2: SGDLS, YYNGEE. V was pared by 3 bases and J by 0 bases, with 10 bases between. This CDR3 contains 15 residues.

This clone occurred a few times. The sample contains more than one DNA sequence encoding this CDR3. This rearrangement joins TRBV9 to TRBJ1-2; tentative D call: TRBD1 (5 bases). The germline V gene has CDR1 SGDLS and CDR2 YYNGEE. CDR3 length: 13 amino acids. Trimming removed 2 bases from V and 4 bases from J, with 9 bases in between. CDR3 amino acids: CASSVGGVYGYTF. For the CDR3, the DNA is TGTGCCAGCAGCGTGGGAGGGGTCTATGGCTACACCTTC.

The chain employs TRBV15 and TRBJ1-5, with D unclear. The CDR3 totals 14 residues. Germline assignment: CDR1 LNHNV and CDR2 YYDKDF (reference sequence). V lost 4 bases and J 0 bases, leaving 7 bases between the germline ends. In nucleotides, the CDR3 is TGTGCCACCAGCACCCGCAGTAGCAATCAGCCCCAGCATTTT. It is translated as CATSTRSSNQPQHF. Complete variable domain (other parts from reference TRBV15 and TRBJ1-5): DAMVIQNPRYQVTQFGKPVTLSCSQTLNHNVMYWYQQKSSQAPKLLFHYYDKDFNNEADTPDNFQSRRPNTSFCFLDIRSPGLGDTAMYLCATSTRSSNQPQHFGDGTRLSIL.

As DNA, the CDR3 is TGTGCCACCAGTGCATCCGGGTCCCCCCAGCAGTACTTC. Translating gives CATSASGSPQQYF. The J gene is TRBJ2-7, the V gene TRBV24-1; no reliable D call. Germline loops: CDR1 KGHDR, CDR2 SFDVKD. The CDR3 runs to 13 residues. The germline V and J ends were trimmed by 5 bases and 8 bases, with 15 bases remaining between them.

The J gene is TRBJ2-7, the V gene TRBV5-1, with 9 bases matching TRBD2. J was trimmed by 0 bases and V by 0 bases; bases with no gene match: 4. The germline gives CDR1 SGHRS, CDR2 YFSETQ. The CDR3 contains 16 residues. The CDR3 here is CASSLAGTSISYEQYF. The CDR3, as DNA: TGCGCCAGCAGCTTGGCCGGGACTAGCATCTCCTACGAGCAGTACTTC.

The chain links TRBV4-3 to TRBJ2-3; 14 bases are shared with TRBD2. The CDR3 covers 17 residues. With 4 bases clipped from V and 1 base from J, the junction kept 4 bases outside the gene matches. Germline V CDR1 and CDR2: LGHNA, YSLEER. For the CDR3, the DNA is TGCGCCAGCAGCCCAGGGACTAGCGGGGGACGCACAGATACGCAGTATTTT. It encodes CASSPGTSGGRTDTQYF.

Concerning this clone: Other nucleotide sequences in the sample specify the same CDR3. The CDR3, as DNA: TGCGCCAGCAGCTCAGACAGGGTTGGCACTGAAGCTTTCTTT. Protein sequence: CASSSDRVGTEAFF. The chain joins TRBV5-1 to TRBJ1-1, with 7 bases lining up with TRBD1. The CDR3 extends over 14 amino acids. The V gene's germline CDR1 is SGHRS and CDR2 YFSETQ. The trim removed 3 bases at V and 4 bases at J, leaving 6 bases unmatched.

CDR3 bases: TGTGCTAGTGGTTTCAATACGGGACTAGCGGGCGACAATGAGCAGTTCTTC. Translated: CASGFNTGLAGDNEQFF. This chain connects TRBV12-5 to TRBJ2-1; TRBD2 matches at 12 bases. V dropped 3 bases and J dropped 5; count of bases not matched to a gene: 8. CDR3 length equals 17 residues. In germline, CDR1 is LGHNT, CDR2 FRNRAP.

This clone has a single count. The chain has TRBV19 and TRBJ1-4, with 8 bases that match TRBD1. The germline V gene encodes CDR1 LNHDA and CDR2 SQIVND (reference sequence). Trimming at V came to 3 bases and at J to 7 bases, leaving 4 bases not matched to a gene. This CDR3 is built from 14 residues. The CDR3 DNA sequence: TGTGCCAGTAGTATCCCAGGGGGCACTGAAAAACTGTTTTTT. Translation: CASSIPGGTEKLFF. The variable domain in full, with the rest retrieved from reference TRBV19 and TRBJ1-4, is DGGITQSPKYLFRKEGQNVTLSCEQNLNHDAMYWYRQDPGQGLRLIYYSQIVNDFQKGDIAEGYSVSREKKESFPLTVTSAQKNPTAFYLCASSIPGGTEKLFFGSGTQLSVL.

The chain links TRBV23-1 to TRBJ2-7, with D uncertain. TRBV23-1 is an ORF, and what it does is uncertain. The CDR3 consists of 16 residues. V shed 0 bases and J shed 3 bases, with 15 bases lying between them. The CDR3 here is CASSQSIYGQHYEQYF. The CDR3 nucleotides read TGCGCCAGCAGTCAATCGATCTATGGGCAGCACTACGAGCAGTACTTC.

The chain joins TRBV18 to TRBJ2-1; a weak D match, TRBD1 (5 bases). CDR1 and CDR2 from the germline V gene are KGHSH and LQKENI. This CDR3 spans 14 amino acids. Trimming removed 5 bases at V and 4 bases at J, with 12 bases between. CDR3 protein: CASSDLGRYNEQFF. The CDR3 region has the DNA TGTGCCAGCTCAGACCTGGGGCGGTACAATGAGCAGTTCTTC.

This chain joins TRBV3-1 (or the pseudogene TRBV3-2) and TRBJ1-6, with a possible D match to TRBD1 (5 bases). Trimming removed 1 base at V and 14 bases at J, with 12 bases between. The CDR3 is 13 residues long. The germline gives CDR1 LGHDT, CDR2 YNNKEL (reference sequence). The CDR3 here is CASSQVSGAALHF. CDR3 sequence (DNA): TGTGCCAGCAGCCAAGTTAGTGGGGCAGCCCTCCACTTT.

This clone was observed a few times. The sample contains more than one DNA sequence encoding this CDR3. The rearrangement links TRBV9 to TRBJ2-7, with a weak D call TRBD1 (6 bases). Germline CDR1 and CDR2: SGDLS and YYNGEE. V dropped 2 bases and J dropped 0 bases, with 12 bases sitting between them. This CDR3 spans 15 amino acids. The CDR3 nucleotides are TGTGCCAGCAGCGTTGGACAGTCCAGCTCCTACGAGCAGTACTTC. The encoded protein is CASSVGQSSSYEQYF. The whole variable domain, remainder taken from reference TRBV9 and TRBJ2-7, is DSGVTQTPKHLITATGQRVTLRCSPRSGDLSVYWYQQSLDQGLQFLIQYYNGEERAKGNILERFSAQQFPDLHSELNLSSLELGDSALYFCASSVGQSSSYEQYFGPGTRLTVT.